Below are 32 T cell receptor beta chains sequenced from a single sample in a study of CD8 T cells in Susac syndrome (dated by TCRdb to between 2018 and 2020). The protocol used for the library was the immunoSEQ multiplex PCR assay. RNA was extracted using the RNeasy kit, and 0.5 to 1 microgram was reverse transcribed with random hexamers. The public reads were reanalyzed by TCRdb: fastp trimming at Q25, MiXCR alignment, in-frame beta chains only. Rows with one shared CDR3 protein collapse into an entry with the most common genes and DNA. In this sample the table shows approximately 190,000 distinct CDR3 sequences, 95% of which occur a single time. Less than 0.2% of the sample belongs to the ten largest clones. The specimen was CD8+ T cells from PBMCs. The receptor set was obtained from a human donor with Susac syndrome.

This chain connects TRBV12-3 or TRBV12-4 to TRBJ2-5; TRBD2 might be the D (5 bases). The CDR3 covers 14 residues. Trimming cost V 6 bases and J 3 bases, with 14 bases left between them. The DNA for the CDR3 is TGTGCCAGCAGGGGGTTAGCGTACGAAGAGACCCAGTACTTC. Its translation is CASRGLAYEETQYF.

The chain links TRBV27 to TRBJ2-5; the D is unclear. This CDR3 contains 16 residues. Trimming left V 4 bases short and J 1 base short, with 16 bases between. Per the germline V gene, CDR1 is MNHEY and CDR2 is SMNVEV (reference sequence). CDR3 nucleotides: TGTGCCAGCAGTTCCCTATTGCCATGGGGCCAAGAGACCCAGTACTTC. Encoded protein: CASSSLLPWGQETQYF.

J is TRBJ2-7 and V is TRBV9; D is unresolved. The CDR3 runs 14 residues. V was shortened by 4 bases and J by 4 bases, with 15 bases between the two germline ends. From germline, CDR1 is SGDLS and CDR2 YYNGEE. CDR3 sequence: CASSPGLLAYEQYF. Written as DNA, the CDR3 is TGTGCCAGCAGCCCCGGTCTACTGGCATACGAGCAGTACTTC.

The chain links TRBV7-9 to TRBJ2-3; tentatively, D is TRBD2 (6 bases). CDR3 length: 14 residues. Germline V gene sequence: CDR1 SEHNR, CDR2 FQNEAQ (reference sequence). The V gene lost 3 bases and the J gene lost 4 bases, with 11 bases spanning the gap. The CDR3 loop reads CASSFGGLADTQYF. The CDR3 region has the DNA TGTGCCAGCAGCTTCGGGGGATTGGCAGATACGCAGTATTTT.

The table lists this clonotype with a few counts. The V gene is TRBV24-1, the J gene TRBJ2-3; D is uncertain. V lost 5 bases and J 3 bases, leaving 5 bases between the germline ends. The CDR3 runs 12 residues. Germline V CDR1 and CDR2: KGHDR, SFDVKD. This chain's CDR3 is CATSVGTDTQYF. DNA for the CDR3: TGTGCCACCAGTGTTGGAACAGATACGCAGTATTTT.

The chain has TRBV9 and TRBJ2-1; 7 nucleotides align to TRBD2. CDR3 length equals 15 residues. Germline V gene data show CDR1 as SGDLS and CDR2 as YYNGEE. V was clipped by 0 bases and J by 5 bases; unmatched bases: 5. The CDR3 DNA reads as TGTGCCAGCAGCGTAGGTGGCGGGAGCAACAATGAGCAGTTCTTC. Amino acid sequence: CASSVGGGSNNEQFF.

V gene TRBV5-1 combines with J gene TRBJ2-5; 11 positions match TRBD2. With V trimmed by 1 base and J by 1 base, 3 bases remained unmatched. CDR1 SGHRS and CDR2 YFSETQ come from the germline V gene. The CDR3 is 16 amino acids. This chain's CDR3 is CASSLLTSGAQETQYF. The CDR3, as DNA: TGCGCCAGCAGCTTGTTGACTAGCGGGGCCCAAGAGACCCAGTACTTC.

V is TRBV2 and J is TRBJ2-7; no clear D. The CDR3 totals 13 residues. Trimming left V 4 bases short and J 7 bases short, with 14 bases between. The germline V gene encodes CDR1 SNHLY and CDR2 FYNNEI. The CDR3 coding sequence is TGTGCCAGCAGTGGTAACGGAAGGGAAGAGCAGTACTTC. This encodes CASSGNGREEQYF.

V usage is TRBV20-1 and J usage is TRBJ2-1, with 7 bases that match TRBD2. V gave up 2 bases and J gave up 3 bases; unmatched junction bases: 1. The CDR3 sequence is 13 residues long. The germline gives CDR1 DFQATT, CDR2 SNEGSKA (reference sequence). The CDR3 sequence: CSARQRGYNEQFF. As DNA, the CDR3 is TGCAGTGCTAGACAGCGGGGCTACAATGAGCAGTTCTTC.

This chain links TRBV7-2 with TRBJ2-1, with 7 bases matching TRBD2. V was clipped by 0 bases and J by 3 bases; unmatched bases: 11. Germline values: CDR1 SGHTA, CDR2 FQGNSA. The CDR3 has 18 residues. The CDR3 region has the DNA TGTGCCAGCAGCTTAGCCTCCATCCGGGACTACAGCTACAATGAGCAGTTCTTC. It encodes CASSLASIRDYSYNEQFF. Filled out from reference TRBV7-2 and TRBJ2-1, the complete variable domain reads GAGVSQSPSNKVTEKGKDVELRCDPISGHTALYWYRQSLGQGLEFLIYFQGNSAPDKSGLPSDRFSAERTGGSVSTLTIQRTQQEDSAVYLCASSLASIRDYSYNEQFFGPGTRLTVL.

The V and J genes are TRBV12-5 and TRBJ2-3; 9 bases match TRBD2. Germline V lookup: CDR1 LGHNT, CDR2 FRNRAP. V lost 2 bases and J lost 1; bases outside the gene matches: 7. This CDR3 has 17 amino acids. CDR3 nucleotides: TGTGCTAGTGGTTTGAGCGTAGCGGGGGCCCGCACAGATACGCAGTATTTT. Translating gives CASGLSVAGARTDTQYF.

The chain carries TRBV20-1 and TRBJ1-2; 10 positions agree with TRBD1. With V trimmed by 2 bases and J by 1 base, 13 bases remained unmatched. Germline loops: CDR1 DFQATT, CDR2 SNEGSKA (reference sequence). There are 18 residues in the CDR3. The DNA for the CDR3 is TGCAGTGCTAGAACCGGGGGGACAGGGGATACCTTTAACTATGGCTACACCTTC. Protein: CSARTGGTGDTFNYGYTF.

This clonotype came up once. V and J are TRBV5-1 and TRBJ1-1; no reliable D call. Germline V CDR1 and CDR2: SGHRS, YFSETQ. The CDR3 runs 13 residues. V dropped 0 bases and J dropped 5 bases, with 8 bases sitting between them. The CDR3 region is CASSLAEETEAFF. The CDR3 DNA follows: TGCGCCAGCAGCTTGGCCGAGGAGACTGAAGCTTTCTTT.

This sequence joins TRBV4-2 and TRBJ2-7, with TRBD2 as a possible D gene (5 bases). Germline V lookup: CDR1 LGHNA, CDR2 YNFKEQ. There are 17 residues in the CDR3. Trimming took off 0 bases at V and 3 bases at J, with 18 bases between the two ends. For the CDR3, the DNA is TGTGCCAGCAGCCAAGATCCGGGAACCTACGAATTCTACGAGCAGTACTTC. Encoded protein: CASSQDPGTYEFYEQYF.

J is TRBJ2-7 and V is TRBV9; 11 positions agree with TRBD2. The J segment lost 5 bases and the V segment lost 0 bases, leaving 13 bases of the junction unmatched. The CDR3 is 18 residues long. CDR1 is SGDLS, CDR2 YYNGEE, per germline. In nucleotides, the CDR3 is TGTGCCAGCAGCGTAGCAGCTAGCGGGGGGCTTAACGTCCACGAGCAGTACTTC. Protein: CASSVAASGGLNVHEQYF.

The chain carries TRBV12-3 or TRBV12-4 and TRBJ1-4; unclear D gene. This CDR3 contains 11 residues. V was clipped by 2 bases and J by 8 bases, with 3 bases between them. CDR3 bases: TGTGCCAGCAGTTTACGGGAAAAACTGTTTTTT. Protein product: CASSLREKLFF.

This clonotype has just one count. The CDR3 sequence is CASSWSGGTRETQYF. The CDR3 DNA sequence: TGTGCCAGCAGTTGGAGCGGGGGGACGAGGGAGACCCAGTACTTC. The V call is TRBV12-3 or TRBV12-4, the J call TRBJ2-5; 9 nucleotides align to TRBD2. The trim removed 4 bases at V and 5 bases at J, leaving 8 bases unmatched. The CDR3 totals 15 residues.

CDR3 sequence: CSVWTGEAETQYF. The CDR3 DNA follows: TGCAGCGTTTGGACAGGGGAGGCGGAGACCCAGTACTTC. The V gene is TRBV29-1, the J gene TRBJ2-5; 9 positions agree with TRBD1. The germline V gene has CDR1 SQVTM and CDR2 ANQGSEA. The CDR3 has 13 amino acids. V lost 5 bases, J lost 5 bases, and 6 bases stayed unmatched.

This rearrangement joins TRBV9 to TRBJ2-5; D possibly corresponds to TRBD2 (6 bases). V lost 0 bases and J lost 5, with 11 bases in between. Germline V gene sequence: CDR1 SGDLS, CDR2 YYNGEE. CDR3 length: 14 amino acids. The CDR3 DNA is TGTGCCAGCAGCGTAGCTAGCGTGGCGGAGACCCAGTACTTC. Protein product: CASSVASVAETQYF.

This chain uses TRBV10-3 with TRBJ1-1; D gene unclear. This CDR3 has 13 amino acids. Germline V gives CDR1 ENHRY, CDR2 SYGVKD. V was clipped by 4 bases and J by 2 bases, with 8 bases between them. The CDR3 loop is CAISAKGNTEAFF. As DNA, the CDR3 is TGTGCCATCAGTGCAAAGGGAAACACTGAAGCTTTCTTT.

The chain uses TRBV20-1 and TRBJ2-1; TRBD2 matches at 13 bases. The CDR3 consists of 15 residues. After removal of 7 bases from V and 0 bases from J, the junction contained 3 bases not matched to a gene. Germline V CDR1 and CDR2: DFQATT, SNEGSKA (reference sequence). The CDR3 region is CSGLAGGSSYNEQFF. In nucleotides, the CDR3 is TGCAGTGGACTAGCGGGAGGTAGCTCCTACAATGAGCAGTTCTTC.

CDR3 nucleotides: TGTGCCAGCAGTGAGAAGACTAGCGGGAGCACAGATACGCAGTATTTT. Translation: CASSEKTSGSTDTQYF. V is TRBV9 and J is TRBJ2-3; 10 bases map to TRBD2. V was pared by 5 bases and J by 0 bases, with 6 bases of the junction left unmatched. This CDR3 has 16 amino acids. CDR1 is SGDLS, CDR2 YYNGEE, per germline.

The J gene is TRBJ1-1, the V gene TRBV12-3 or TRBV12-4; no reliable D call. Trimming stripped 6 bases from V and 0 bases from J, with 8 bases between. This CDR3 comprises 13 residues. The CDR3 nucleotides read TGTGCCAGCAGCTTCAGCATGAACACTGAAGCTTTCTTT. Its protein product is CASSFSMNTEAFF.

This chain connects TRBV20-1 to TRBJ2-7; 9 nucleotides align to TRBD1. Germline CDR1 reads DFQATT; CDR2 reads SNEGSKA (reference sequence). This CDR3 has 14 amino acids. After removal of 1 base from V and 4 bases from J, the junction contained 5 bases not matched to a gene. DNA for the CDR3: TGCAGTGCTAGAGGCCGGGACAGGGCATACGAGCAGTACTTC. Its translation: CSARGRDRAYEQYF.

This chain links TRBV6-5 with TRBJ2-7; 11 bases agree with TRBD1. CDR1 is MNHEY and CDR2 is SVGAGI in the germline V gene. V shed 4 bases and J 4 bases; nucleotides not matched to a gene: 9. This CDR3 is 16 amino acids long. CDR3 loop: CASSLISGTGGYEQYF. The CDR3 nucleotides are TGTGCCAGCAGTTTAATCTCCGGGACAGGGGGATACGAGCAGTACTTC.

Only one count was recorded for this clonotype. The rearrangement uses TRBV7-9 and TRBJ2-7; D perhaps matches TRBD1 (5 bases). Trimming took off 5 bases at V and 3 bases at J, with 11 bases between the two ends. The CDR3 covers 13 residues. The germline V gene has CDR1 SEHNR and CDR2 FQNEAQ (reference sequence). The CDR3 loop reads CASSEGTGYEQYF. The DNA for the CDR3 is TGTGCCAGCAGCGAAGGAACAGGCTACGAGCAGTACTTC. Supplemented by reference TRBV7-9 and TRBJ2-7, the full variable domain reads DTGVSQNPRHKITKRGQNVTFRCDPISEHNRLYWYRQTLGQGPEFLTYFQNEAQLEKSRLLSDRFSAERPKGSFSTLEIQRTEQGDSAMYLCASSEGTGYEQYFGPGTRLTVT.

The chain has TRBV20-1 and TRBJ2-1; TRBD1 agrees at 9 bases. CDR1 and CDR2 (germline): DFQATT, SNEGSKA (reference sequence). The junction had 10 bases not matched to a gene; V was cut back by 3 bases and J by 7 bases. This CDR3 contains 15 residues. DNA for the CDR3: TGCAGTGCTAGGAACTACAGGGGGCAGTTAAATGAGCAGTTCTTC. The encoded protein is CSARNYRGQLNEQFF.

The rearrangement joins TRBV5-6 to TRBJ2-3, with no clear D. Germline V gives CDR1 SGHDT, CDR2 YYEEEE. The CDR3 runs 14 residues. Trimming shortened V by 2 bases and J by 2 bases, and 9 bases separated the two germline ends. This CDR3 reads CASSFLEDTDTQYF. In DNA form, the CDR3 reads TGTGCCAGCAGCTTTCTAGAAGACACAGATACGCAGTATTTT.

This clonotype was seen once. V is TRBV6-1 and J is TRBJ2-7; 9 bases are shared with TRBD1. The CDR3 loop spans 17 amino acids. V lost 2 bases to trimming and J lost 0 bases; unmatched junction nucleotides: 8. CDR1 and CDR2 from the germline V gene are MNHNS and SASEGT. The CDR3 DNA reads TGTGCCAGCAGTGAAAAGGGACAGGGATCCTACTCCTACGAGCAGTACTTC. This gives the protein CASSEKGQGSYSYEQYF.

This clonotype was seen a single time. The V call is TRBV10-3, the J call TRBJ2-7; D gene ambiguous. The CDR3 extends over 13 amino acids. Germline-derived CDR1 and CDR2 are ENHRY and SYGVKD. CDR3 in DNA: TGTGTCACCTCAACGGACGGTTCCTACGAGCAGTACTTC. Translated: CVTSTDGSYEQYF.

The CDR3 loop is CASSYSMASGELFF. The DNA of the CDR3 is TGTGCCAGCAGTTACTCGATGGCGTCCGGGGAGCTGTTTTTT. The gene calls are TRBV6-5 and TRBJ2-2; D not certain. CDR3 size: 14 residues. Germline V CDR1 and CDR2: MNHEY, SVGAGI. Deletions cut 0 bases from V and 6 bases from J, with 8 bases between.

The genes are TRBV15 and TRBJ1-2, with D possibly matching TRBD1 (6 bases). Germline V gene sequence: CDR1 LNHNV, CDR2 YYDKDF (reference sequence). This CDR3 has 14 residues. Trimming stripped 0 bases from V and 7 bases from J, with 12 bases between. The CDR3 protein is CATSRDQGHSGYTF. The CDR3 DNA is TGTGCCACCAGCAGAGATCAGGGGCATAGTGGCTACACCTTC.